This is a list of T cell receptor beta chains from one sample in a study of blood T cell repertoires in COVID-19. Repertoires were generated with immunoSEQ multiplex PCR, while TCRdb's copy carries only in-frame clones and drops some. The sample shows about 280,000 clones, approximately 88% of them seen only once. Specimen: peripheral blood. These receptor sequences come from a man in his late teens or twenties with active or convalescent COVID-19. Both conserved end residues are part of each CDR3. D genes are given only for firm matches. Rows give clone size only sometimes, using once, few, many, or a class for an expanded clone.

d_call: TRBD2; v_call: TRBV11-2; clone_size: -; j_call: TRBJ2-1; cdr3_nt: TGTGCCAGCAGCTGGCTCCTAGCGGGGGGCACCTACAATGAGCAGTTCTTC; cdr3_aa: CASSWLLAGGTYNEQFF
d_call: -; v_call: TRBV7-2; clone_size: -; j_call: TRBJ2-3; cdr3_nt: TGTGCCAGCAGCCAAAAGCCAGGGGGCACAGATACGCAGTATTTT; cdr3_aa: CASSQKPGGTDTQYF
d_call: TRBD1; v_call: TRBV15; clone_size: -; j_call: TRBJ2-7; cdr3_nt: TGTGCCACCAGCAGATCGAACAGGGGGAACGAGCAGTACTTC; cdr3_aa: CATSRSNRGNEQYF
d_call: -; v_call: TRBV14; clone_size: -; j_call: TRBJ2-3; cdr3_nt: TGTGCCAGCAGCCAAGATAGAGATCCCACAGATACGCAGTATTTT; cdr3_aa: CASSQDRDPTDTQYF
d_call: -; v_call: TRBV9; clone_size: -; j_call: TRBJ2-2; cdr3_nt: TGTGCCAGCAGCGTAGCCGGGGGAAGCACCGGGGAGCTGTTTTTT; cdr3_aa: CASSVAGGSTGELFF
d_call: TRBD2; v_call: TRBV7-9; clone_size: -; j_call: TRBJ2-1; cdr3_nt: TGTGCCAGCAGCTTAGCCGGGGGGGATAGGCAGTTCTTC; cdr3_aa: CASSLAGGDRQFF
d_call: -; v_call: TRBV7-9; clone_size: -; j_call: TRBJ1-1; cdr3_nt: TGTGCCAGCAGCTTCCCCCCAGACACTGAAGCTTTCTTT; cdr3_aa: CASSFPPDTEAFF
d_call: -; v_call: TRBV11-2; clone_size: -; j_call: TRBJ2-7; cdr3_nt: TGTGCCAGCAGCTTTTTAACCTACGAGCAGTACTTC; cdr3_aa: CASSFLTYEQYF
d_call: -; v_call: TRBV4-3; clone_size: -; j_call: TRBJ2-1; cdr3_nt: TGCGCCAGCAGCCAAGATGGTCCGGAACGGGGGAACAACAATGAGCAGTTCTTC; cdr3_aa: CASSQDGPERGNNNEQFF
d_call: -; v_call: TRBV11-2; clone_size: -; j_call: TRBJ2-7; cdr3_nt: TGTGCCAGCAGCTTAGAAGGTAATTGGGAGTCCTACGAGCAGTACTTC; cdr3_aa: CASSLEGNWESYEQYF
d_call: -; v_call: TRBV5-6; clone_size: -; j_call: TRBJ2-7; cdr3_nt: TGTGCCAGCATCCTGACAGGAAGCACCTACGAGCAGTACTTC; cdr3_aa: CASILTGSTYEQYF
d_call: -; v_call: TRBV12-3/TRBV12-4; clone_size: once; j_call: TRBJ1-2; cdr3_nt: TGTGCCACCCAGGGCAGCCGGATATATGGCTACACCTTC; cdr3_aa: CATQGSRIYGYTF
d_call: -; v_call: TRBV6-5; clone_size: once; j_call: TRBJ2-5; cdr3_nt: TGTGCCAGCACCTTACGCCCCGGAGAGACCCAGTACTTC; cdr3_aa: CASTLRPGETQYF
d_call: -; v_call: TRBV2; clone_size: -; j_call: TRBJ1-5; cdr3_nt: TGTGCCAGCAGGCGATGGGGCGACCAGCCCCAGCATTTT; cdr3_aa: CASRRWGDQPQHF
d_call: -; v_call: TRBV5-4; clone_size: -; j_call: TRBJ2-1; cdr3_nt: TGTGCCAGCAGCTTGGATGGCAGAACCAATGAGCAGTTCTTC; cdr3_aa: CASSLDGRTNEQFF
d_call: -; v_call: TRBV6-2/TRBV6-3; clone_size: -; j_call: TRBJ1-6; cdr3_nt: TGTGCCAGCAGTCCGCCAGGGATGGGATCACCCCTCCACTTT; cdr3_aa: CASSPPGMGSPLHF
d_call: -; v_call: TRBV5-4; clone_size: -; j_call: TRBJ1-4; cdr3_nt: TGTGCCAGCAGCCCTGAGGGCGGGCTAGGAAAACTGTTTTTT; cdr3_aa: CASSPEGGLGKLFF
d_call: -; v_call: TRBV19; clone_size: -; j_call: TRBJ1-1; cdr3_nt: TGTGCCAGTAGCCTAAGACAGGCGAACACTGAAGCTTTCTTT; cdr3_aa: CASSLRQANTEAFF
d_call: -; v_call: TRBV9; clone_size: once; j_call: TRBJ1-5; cdr3_nt: TGTGCCAGCAGCGTAGTCCCAGAGGGCCAGCCCCAGCATTTT; cdr3_aa: CASSVVPEGQPQHF
d_call: -; v_call: TRBV10-3; clone_size: -; j_call: TRBJ2-5; cdr3_nt: TGTGCCATCAGTGATGACTGGAAGGTCGGGACCCAGTACTTC; cdr3_aa: CAISDDWKVGTQYF
d_call: -; v_call: TRBV5-1; clone_size: -; j_call: TRBJ2-7; cdr3_nt: TGCGCCAGCGGAACAGAGACCTACGAGCAGTACTTC; cdr3_aa: CASGTETYEQYF
d_call: TRBD2; v_call: TRBV2; clone_size: -; j_call: TRBJ2-5; cdr3_nt: TGTGCCAGCAGCCAGGAGACTAGCGGGGTAGAGACCCAGTACTTC; cdr3_aa: CASSQETSGVETQYF
d_call: -; v_call: TRBV4-3; clone_size: -; j_call: TRBJ1-2; cdr3_nt: TGCGCCAGCAGCCAAGGCCAAGCTAGCTATGGCTACACCTTC; cdr3_aa: CASSQGQASYGYTF
d_call: TRBD2; v_call: TRBV7-2; clone_size: once; j_call: TRBJ2-3; cdr3_nt: TGTGCCAGCAGCCGTGGCTATCAGCGGGGGGGGGCAGATACGCAGTATTTT; cdr3_aa: CASSRGYQRGGADTQYF
d_call: -; v_call: TRBV5-5; clone_size: -; j_call: TRBJ1-1; cdr3_nt: TGTGCCAGCAGCTTGGTGAGGAACACTGAAGCTTTCTTT; cdr3_aa: CASSLVRNTEAFF
d_call: -; v_call: TRBV19; clone_size: -; j_call: TRBJ1-5; cdr3_nt: TGTGCCAGTAGTATATCTGGTGCGAGACAGCCCCAGCATTTT; cdr3_aa: CASSISGARQPQHF
d_call: TRBD2; v_call: TRBV27; clone_size: -; j_call: TRBJ2-7; cdr3_nt: TGTGCCAGCAGTTTCTTTGCTAGCGGGACCTACGAGCAGTACTTC; cdr3_aa: CASSFFASGTYEQYF
d_call: TRBD1; v_call: TRBV7-9; clone_size: -; j_call: TRBJ2-2; cdr3_nt: TGTGCCAGCAGCCCAACAGGGGACAGGGTCGGCACCGGGGAGCTGTTTTTT; cdr3_aa: CASSPTGDRVGTGELFF
d_call: -; v_call: TRBV12-3/TRBV12-4; clone_size: -; j_call: TRBJ1-2; cdr3_nt: TGTGCCAGCAGTCTTGGGCACCCCTACACCTTC; cdr3_aa: CASSLGHPYTF
d_call: -; v_call: TRBV12-3/TRBV12-4; clone_size: -; j_call: TRBJ2-3; cdr3_nt: TGTGCCAGCAGTCCCACTAGCACAGATACGCAGTATTTT; cdr3_aa: CASSPTSTDTQYF
d_call: -; v_call: TRBV4-2; clone_size: -; j_call: TRBJ2-7; cdr3_nt: TGTGCCAGCAGCCAAGACCCGGGGAGGAGCTCCTACGAGCAGTACTTC; cdr3_aa: CASSQDPGRSSYEQYF
d_call: TRBD2; v_call: TRBV13; clone_size: -; j_call: TRBJ2-2; cdr3_nt: TGTGCCAGCAGTAACGGACTAGAACGAGGGGAGCTGTTTTTT; cdr3_aa: CASSNGLERGELFF
d_call: -; v_call: TRBV3-1/TRBV3-2; clone_size: -; j_call: TRBJ2-3; cdr3_nt: TGTGCCAGCAGCCTTTCCTTAGCACCTTTCACAGATACGCAGTATTTT; cdr3_aa: CASSLSLAPFTDTQYF
d_call: TRBD1; v_call: TRBV6-6; clone_size: -; j_call: TRBJ1-1; cdr3_nt: TGTGCCAGCAGTTACCCGGGGACAGGGAGGACTGAAGCTTTCTTT; cdr3_aa: CASSYPGTGRTEAFF
d_call: -; v_call: TRBV7-6; clone_size: -; j_call: TRBJ2-1; cdr3_nt: TGTGCCAGCACACTAGCGGCAGGGGGCAATGAGCAGTTCTTC; cdr3_aa: CASTLAAGGNEQFF
d_call: -; v_call: TRBV5-1; clone_size: few; j_call: TRBJ1-2; cdr3_nt: TGCGCCAGCAGCTTAATAACGACAGTAGCTAACTATGGCTACACCTTC; cdr3_aa: CASSLITTVANYGYTF
d_call: TRBD1; v_call: TRBV15; clone_size: -; j_call: TRBJ1-2; cdr3_nt: TGTGCCACCAGCAGGGGGTCTACAGGGGCAGGTGGCTATGGCTACACCTTC; cdr3_aa: CATSRGSTGAGGYGYTF
d_call: TRBD1; v_call: TRBV2; clone_size: few; j_call: TRBJ1-4; cdr3_nt: TGTGCCAGCAGTGGACAGGGACCGGGCGGAAAACTGTTTTTT; cdr3_aa: CASSGQGPGGKLFF
d_call: -; v_call: TRBV29-1; clone_size: -; j_call: TRBJ1-1; cdr3_nt: TGCAGCGTTGAATTAGTTACTGAAGCTTTCTTT; cdr3_aa: CSVELVTEAFF
d_call: TRBD2; v_call: TRBV13; clone_size: -; j_call: TRBJ2-3; cdr3_nt: TGTGCCAGCACCATAGCGGGGCGCCTCAGTGATACGCAGTATTTT; cdr3_aa: CASTIAGRLSDTQYF
d_call: -; v_call: TRBV7-9; clone_size: few; j_call: TRBJ1-1; cdr3_nt: TGTGCCAGCAGCTTAAGCGGGGTGAACACTGAAGCTTTCTTT; cdr3_aa: CASSLSGVNTEAFF
d_call: -; v_call: TRBV6-1; clone_size: -; j_call: TRBJ2-1; cdr3_nt: TGTGCCAGCAGTGAATACAGCTACAATGAGCAGTTCTTC; cdr3_aa: CASSEYSYNEQFF
d_call: TRBD2; v_call: TRBV7-9; clone_size: few; j_call: TRBJ2-1; cdr3_nt: TGTGCCAGCAGCCCACCAGGGACTATCTACAATGAGCAGTTCTTC; cdr3_aa: CASSPPGTIYNEQFF
d_call: -; v_call: TRBV10-3; clone_size: -; j_call: TRBJ1-1; cdr3_nt: TGTGCCATCAGTGACAGGGGATCGTTTCTCTCGGCTTTCTTT; cdr3_aa: CAISDRGSFLSAFF
d_call: TRBD2; v_call: TRBV5-6; clone_size: -; j_call: TRBJ2-3; cdr3_nt: TGTGCCAGCAGCTTGGAAGGGCGGGGGAGATACACAGATACGCAGTATTTT; cdr3_aa: CASSLEGRGRYTDTQYF
d_call: TRBD1; v_call: TRBV2; clone_size: -; j_call: TRBJ2-7; cdr3_nt: TGTGCCAGCAGTCTCTCCTCAGGGGGCTACGAGCAGTACTTC; cdr3_aa: CASSLSSGGYEQYF
d_call: -; v_call: TRBV6-6; clone_size: -; j_call: TRBJ2-2; cdr3_nt: TGTGCCACCTCCCCGGCAGGAGGTACCGGGGAGCTGTTTTTT; cdr3_aa: CATSPAGGTGELFF
d_call: TRBD1; v_call: TRBV19; clone_size: once; j_call: TRBJ1-2; cdr3_nt: TGTGCCAGTAGTATTTCACTCCCGGGACAGATCTATGGCTACACCTTC; cdr3_aa: CASSISLPGQIYGYTF
d_call: -; v_call: TRBV5-1; clone_size: -; j_call: TRBJ1-1; cdr3_nt: TGCGCCAGCAGCTTGGGGGACACAGTTATGAACACTGAAGCTTTCTTT; cdr3_aa: CASSLGDTVMNTEAFF
d_call: -; v_call: TRBV7-8; clone_size: -; j_call: TRBJ2-3; cdr3_nt: TGTGCCAGCAGCTCGCCCACAGGGATAAGCACAGATACGCAGTATTTT; cdr3_aa: CASSSPTGISTDTQYF
d_call: TRBD1; v_call: TRBV11-3; clone_size: few; j_call: TRBJ1-2; cdr3_nt: TGTGCCAGCAGCTTAGATCTGACAGGGCGAGGTGGCTACACCTTC; cdr3_aa: CASSLDLTGRGGYTF